This entry is about one T cell receptor (beta chain). V was cut by 1 base and J by 3 bases, with 10 bases left in between. This CDR3 is 14 amino acids long. Looked up from germline, CDR1 is LGHDT and CDR2 is YNNKEL (reference sequence). These data belong to a study of blood T cell repertoires in COVID-19. Study summary: The origin of the acute and convalescent COVID-19 samples was the United States, Italy and Spain. T cells, B-cell-depleted T cells, or PBMCs supplied cDNA or gDNA.

Seattle patients were enrolled during active infection and followed longitudinally. Data came from immunoSEQ multiplex PCR; TCRdb stores just in-frame clones and leaves some out. The sample yields fewer than 300,000 clones, around 85% seen once. The sequence was collected from a human donor with COVID-19, enrolled during active disease. The donor label of this sample is uncertain. The J gene is TRBJ2-7, the V gene TRBV3-1 (or the pseudogene TRBV3-2); D is uncertain. The specimen was peripheral blood. CDR3 sequence: CASSQASQDYEQYF. CDR3 bases: TGTGCCAGCAGCCAAGCGTCACAAGACTACGAGCAGTACTTC.